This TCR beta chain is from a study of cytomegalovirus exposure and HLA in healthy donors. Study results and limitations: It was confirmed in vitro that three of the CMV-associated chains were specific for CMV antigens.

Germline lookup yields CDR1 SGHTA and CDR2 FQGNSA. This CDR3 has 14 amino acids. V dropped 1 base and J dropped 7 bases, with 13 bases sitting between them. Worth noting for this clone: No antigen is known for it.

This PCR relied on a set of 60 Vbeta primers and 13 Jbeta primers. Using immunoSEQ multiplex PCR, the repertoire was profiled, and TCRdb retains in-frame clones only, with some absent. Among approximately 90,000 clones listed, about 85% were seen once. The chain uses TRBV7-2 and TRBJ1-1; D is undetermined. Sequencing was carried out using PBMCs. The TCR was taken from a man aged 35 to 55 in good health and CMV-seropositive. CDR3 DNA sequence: TGTGCCAGCAGCTTAGTTAGATTCAACCGTGAAGCTTTCTTT. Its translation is CASSLVRFNREAFF. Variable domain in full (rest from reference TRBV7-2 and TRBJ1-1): GAGVSQSPSNKVTEKGKDVELRCDPISGHTALYWYRQSLGQGLEFLIYFQGNSAPDKSGLPSDRFSAERTGGSVSTLTIQRTQQEDSAVYLCASSLVRFNREAFFGQGTRLTVV.